This TCR beta chain derives from a study of T cells in Graves' hyperthyroidism and ophthalmopathy. Overall study findings and caveats: Among clonotypes expanded in thyroid above 0.001, most were also found in blood. A model of 13 V-J features distinguished ophthalmopathy from stable hyperthyroidism. With a median lead of around 6.7 months before onset, the model predicted ophthalmopathy.

Researchers took RNA transcripts and amplified the TCR beta CDR3 regions from them. First-round RT-PCR with HTBI primers amplified the TCR CDR3 region. TCRdb re-derived calls from the multiplex PCR reads in MiXCR, one entry per CDR3 protein. The data show about 480,000 distinct CDR3 sequences, approximately 15% seen once. This clonotype was detected ten times or more. Antigen unknown. The germline V gene has CDR1 KGHSH and CDR2 LQKENI. The CDR3 contains 15 residues. The V end lost 6 bases, the J end lost 4 bases, and 15 bases lay between the germline ends. Sequencing used blood. The V call is TRBV18, the J call TRBJ2-2; D is perhaps TRBD1 or TRBD2 (5 bases each). The clonotype originates from a woman younger than 30 with Graves' hyperthyroidism. The CDR3 loop is CASSMGRAVTGELFF. CDR3 nucleotides: TGTGCCAGCTCGATGGGACGGGCGGTCACCGGGGAGCTGTTTTTT.